Here is one T cell receptor beta chain with its context. Germline lookup yields CDR1 MDHEN and CDR2 SYDVKM. The CDR3 is made up of 12 amino acids. Trimming cost V 3 bases and J 7 bases, with 10 bases left between them. The sample is drawn from a study of blood T cell repertoires in COVID-19. About the study: The United States, Italy and Spain supplied acute and convalescent COVID-19 samples. The cDNA or gDNA used as material had been derived from T cells, B-cell-depleted T cells, or PBMCs.

Per the authors' pipeline: The authors estimated nucleated cell counts from reference gene primer amplification. Libraries were prepared by immunoSEQ multiplex PCR; TCRdb keeps only in-frame clonotypes and omits some of them. For V, J and clone size, that table is used; D and trimming come from the DNA. The sample shows approximately 86,000 clones, just under 85% of them seen only once. The receptor's source is a man aged 50-59 years with acute or convalescent COVID-19. The chain employs TRBV28 and TRBJ2-7; possibly TRBD2 for D (7 bases). Specimen: peripheral blood. The CDR3 nucleotides are TGTGCCAGCAGTTTCGGGGGGCGGGAGCAGTACTTC. Its protein product is CASSFGGREQYF.